A single sample gave rise to the 18 T cell receptor beta chains below, sequenced in a study of CD8 T cells in Susac syndrome. Reverse transcription of about 0.5 to 1 ug RNA was carried out with random hexamers. TCRdb itself ran the immunoSEQ multiplex PCR reads through MiXCR, one entry per CDR3 protein. The sample includes around 170,000 distinct CDR3 sequences, about 90% of them seen just once. Input material: CD4+ T cells from PBMCs. These receptors all come from a human donor in good health.

V gene TRBV20-1 combines with J gene TRBJ1-6, with a possible D match to TRBD1 (6 bases). CDR1 is DFQATT and CDR2 is SNEGSKA in the germline V gene (reference sequence). This CDR3 spans 13 amino acids. V gave up 5 bases and J gave up 12 bases, with 17 bases separating them. As DNA, the CDR3 is TGCAGTGCTCCTACAGGGACTGTAGGACCCCTCCACTTT. This sequence encodes CSAPTGTVGPLHF.

The rearrangement joins TRBV5-1 to TRBJ2-1; 8 positions agree with TRBD1. Trimming at V came to 4 bases and at J to 5 bases, leaving 5 bases not matched to a gene. The CDR3 sequence is 14 residues long. Germline CDR1 and CDR2: SGHRS and YFSETQ. CDR3 DNA sequence: TGCGCCAGCAGCGAGGGACAGGAAAACAATGAGCAGTTCTTC. Protein product: CASSEGQENNEQFF.

The V call is TRBV10-3, the J call TRBJ2-7; a possible D gene is TRBD1 (5 bases). This CDR3 has 13 residues. V was clipped by 0 bases and J by 3 bases, with 6 bases between them. Germline V gives CDR1 ENHRY, CDR2 SYGVKD. Written as DNA, the CDR3 is TGTGCCATCAGTGAGTCAGGGGACTACGAGCAGTACTTC. This codes for CAISESGDYEQYF.

This chain joins TRBV20-1 and TRBJ1-6; the D gene is possibly TRBD1 (5 bases). The CDR3 sequence is 17 residues long. The ends were cut back, 3 bases at V and 6 bases at J, with 21 bases in the middle. CDR1 and CDR2 (germline): DFQATT, SNEGSKA (reference sequence). The CDR3 DNA follows: TGCAGTGCTAGGGGGGACCGAGCAGCTTCGGGTAATTCACCCCTCCACTTT. Protein sequence: CSARGDRAASGNSPLHF.

The chain recombines TRBV6-2 or TRBV6-3 with TRBJ2-5; no clear D. Trimming removed 2 bases from V and 3 bases from J, with 4 bases in between. The V gene's germline CDR1 is MNHEY and CDR2 SVGEGT. The CDR3 runs 12 residues. CDR3 residues: CASSYVEETQYF. The CDR3 coding sequence is TGTGCCAGCAGTTACGTGGAAGAGACCCAGTACTTC.

The chain uses TRBV7-2 and TRBJ2-7, with 7 bases lining up with TRBD1. V lost 9 bases and J lost 2; bases outside the gene matches: 10. The CDR3 has 14 residues. Germline V lookup: CDR1 SGHTA, CDR2 FQGNSA. Here the CDR3 DNA reads TGTGCCAGTTCCCCCCGAGGGACAGCCTACGAGCAGTACTTC. Amino acids: CASSPRGTAYEQYF.

The CDR3 DNA sequence: TGTGCCAGCAGCCCCGGGGGACAGGGGACTTCGGGCTACACCTTC. This codes for CASSPGGQGTSGYTF. This chain connects TRBV28 to TRBJ1-2, with 10 bases matching TRBD1. The germline V gene has CDR1 MDHEN and CDR2 SYDVKM. The CDR3 covers 15 residues. V lost 6 bases and J lost 8; bases outside the gene matches: 12.

The chain links TRBV5-1 to TRBJ2-7, with TRBD1 identical over 11 bases. Looked up from germline, CDR1 is SGHRS and CDR2 is YFSETQ. V trimming: 1 base; J trimming: 5 bases; junction bases outside the gene matches: 5. This CDR3 has 15 amino acids. The CDR3 is CASSLTGQGANEQYF. The CDR3 DNA reads as TGCGCCAGCAGCTTGACTGGACAGGGGGCAAACGAGCAGTACTTC.

The rearrangement links TRBV27 to TRBJ2-3; D assignment may be TRBD1 or TRBD2 (5 bases each). This CDR3 comprises 17 residues. V was pared by 5 bases and J by 1 base, with 19 bases between. Germline V gene lookup returns CDR1 MNHEY and CDR2 SMNVEV (reference sequence). The CDR3 DNA is TGTGCCAGCAGTCCCCTGGGGGTAGCACGGGGCACAGATACGCAGTATTTT. This encodes CASSPLGVARGTDTQYF.

The rearrangement links TRBV2 to TRBJ2-2, with D perhaps given as TRBD1 or TRBD2 (5 bases each). This CDR3 spans 14 amino acids. Trimming removed 6 bases at V and 3 bases at J, with 11 bases between. Per germline, CDR1 SNHLY and CDR2 FYNNEI. In DNA, the CDR3 is TGTGCCAGCAGCCCCGGGACCTACACCGGGGAGCTGTTTTTT. Translating it yields CASSPGTYTGELFF.

This clonotype appeared a single time. This chain links TRBV10-3 with TRBJ1-4; D unresolved. The germline gives CDR1 ENHRY, CDR2 SYGVKD. The CDR3 is made up of 14 amino acids. V lost 2 bases, J lost 8 bases, and 12 bases lay in between. CDR3 in amino acids: CAISEPPEPEKLFF. The CDR3 DNA reads as TGTGCCATCAGTGAGCCTCCGGAACCGGAAAAACTGTTTTTT.

The chain has TRBV6-2 or TRBV6-3 and TRBJ2-7, with a possible D match to TRBD1 (5 bases). Deletions cut 4 bases from V and 3 bases from J, with 13 bases between. This CDR3 spans 14 amino acids. Germline V CDR1 and CDR2: MNHEY, SVGEGT. The CDR3 loop is CASSLTRAFYEQYF. The CDR3 region has the DNA TGTGCCAGCAGTTTGACCAGGGCCTTCTACGAGCAGTACTTC.

The chain carries TRBV6-2 or TRBV6-3 and TRBJ2-3; 7 positions match TRBD1. CDR1 MNHEY and CDR2 SVGEGT come from the germline V gene. Trimming removed 0 bases from V and 0 bases from J; junction bases left unmatched: 3. CDR3 length: 16 residues. In DNA form, the CDR3 reads TGTGCCAGCAGTTACTCGAAGACAGGGAGCACAGATACGCAGTATTTT. It encodes CASSYSKTGSTDTQYF.

The rearrangement uses TRBV20-1 and TRBJ1-2; 7 bases agree with TRBD1. Losses at the gene ends were 8 bases for V and 0 bases for J; bases not matched to a gene: 6. From germline, CDR1 is DFQATT and CDR2 SNEGSKA (reference sequence). This CDR3 is 13 amino acids long. The CDR3 bases are TGCAGTCCCAGACAGGGAGCTAACTATGGCTACACCTTC. Translation gives CSPRQGANYGYTF.

This clonotype has just a few counts. The chain uses TRBV5-1 and TRBJ2-2; 7 bases agree with TRBD2. Germline lookup yields CDR1 SGHRS and CDR2 YFSETQ. The CDR3 runs 17 residues. Germline trimming cut 3 bases from V and 5 bases from J; bases unmatched to any gene: 13. The CDR3: CASSSNGGSGWTGELFF. CDR3 DNA: TGCGCCAGCAGCTCCAATGGCGGGAGCGGGTGGACCGGGGAGCTGTTTTTT.

V gene TRBV2 combines with J gene TRBJ2-3; 14 bases agree with TRBD2. V was clipped by 4 bases and J by 2 bases; unmatched bases: 5. Germline loops: CDR1 SNHLY, CDR2 FYNNEI. This CDR3 has 17 residues. CDR3 protein: CASSGRGLAGATDTQYF. As DNA, the CDR3 is TGTGCCAGCAGTGGAAGGGGACTAGCGGGGGCCACAGATACGCAGTATTTT.

V is TRBV6-1 and J is TRBJ2-1, with 7 nucleotides matching TRBD1. CDR1 MNHNS and CDR2 SASEGT come from the germline V gene. Trimming removed 7 bases from V and 6 bases from J; junction bases left unmatched: 3. The CDR3 spans 12 residues. CDR3 in DNA: TGTGCCAGCATGGGGACAGCCAATGAGCAGTTCTTC. Residues: CASMGTANEQFF.

This chain links TRBV27 with TRBJ1-2; D gene unclear. The length of the CDR3 is 16 residues. Germline V gene sequence: CDR1 MNHEY, CDR2 SMNVEV (reference sequence). V dropped 5 bases and J dropped 0 bases, with 16 bases sitting between them. This CDR3 is CASSPTPRTANYGYTF. The CDR3 DNA reads as TGTGCCAGCAGTCCAACCCCCCGGACGGCTAACTATGGCTACACCTTC.